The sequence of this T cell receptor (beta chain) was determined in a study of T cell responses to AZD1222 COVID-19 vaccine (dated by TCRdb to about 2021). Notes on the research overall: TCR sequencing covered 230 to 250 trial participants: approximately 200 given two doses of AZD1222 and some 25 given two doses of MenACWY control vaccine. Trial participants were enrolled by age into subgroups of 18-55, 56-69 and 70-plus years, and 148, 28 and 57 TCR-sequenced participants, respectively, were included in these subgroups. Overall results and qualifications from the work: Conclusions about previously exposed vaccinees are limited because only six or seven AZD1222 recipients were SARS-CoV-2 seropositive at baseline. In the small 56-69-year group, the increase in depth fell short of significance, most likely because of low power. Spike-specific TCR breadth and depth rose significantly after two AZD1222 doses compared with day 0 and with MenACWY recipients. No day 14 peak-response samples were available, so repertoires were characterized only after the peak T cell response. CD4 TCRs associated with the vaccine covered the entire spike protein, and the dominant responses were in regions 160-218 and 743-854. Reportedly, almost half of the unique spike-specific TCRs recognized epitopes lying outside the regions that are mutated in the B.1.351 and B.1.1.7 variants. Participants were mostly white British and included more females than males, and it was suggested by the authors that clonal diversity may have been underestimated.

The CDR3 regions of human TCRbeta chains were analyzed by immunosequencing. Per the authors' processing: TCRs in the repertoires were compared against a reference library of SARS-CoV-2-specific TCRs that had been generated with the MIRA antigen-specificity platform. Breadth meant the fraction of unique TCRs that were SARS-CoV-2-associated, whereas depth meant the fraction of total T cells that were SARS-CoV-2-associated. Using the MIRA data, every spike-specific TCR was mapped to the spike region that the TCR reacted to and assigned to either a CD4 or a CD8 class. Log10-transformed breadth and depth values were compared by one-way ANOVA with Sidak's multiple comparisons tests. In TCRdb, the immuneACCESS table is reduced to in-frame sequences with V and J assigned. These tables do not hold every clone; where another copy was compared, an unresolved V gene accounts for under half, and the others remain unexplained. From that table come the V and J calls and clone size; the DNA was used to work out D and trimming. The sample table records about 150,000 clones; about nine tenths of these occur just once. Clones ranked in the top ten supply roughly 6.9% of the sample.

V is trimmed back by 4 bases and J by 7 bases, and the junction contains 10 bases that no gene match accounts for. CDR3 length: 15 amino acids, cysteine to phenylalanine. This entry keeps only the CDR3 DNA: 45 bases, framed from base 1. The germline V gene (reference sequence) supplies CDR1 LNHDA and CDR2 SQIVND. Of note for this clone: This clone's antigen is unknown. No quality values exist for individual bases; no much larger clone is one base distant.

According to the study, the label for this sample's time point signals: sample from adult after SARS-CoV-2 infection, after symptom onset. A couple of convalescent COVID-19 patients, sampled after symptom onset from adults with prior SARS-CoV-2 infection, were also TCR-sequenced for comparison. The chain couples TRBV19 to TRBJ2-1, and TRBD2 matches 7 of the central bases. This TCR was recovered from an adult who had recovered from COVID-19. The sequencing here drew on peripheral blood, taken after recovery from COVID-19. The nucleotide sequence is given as TGTGCCAGTAGTAAAATGGTGGGAGGGAGGAATGAGCAGTTCTTC. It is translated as CASSKMVGGRNEQFF. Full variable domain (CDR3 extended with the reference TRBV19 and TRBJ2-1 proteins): DGGITQSPKYLFRKEGQNVTLSCEQNLNHDAMYWYRQDPGQGLRLIYYSQIVNDFQKGDIAEGYSVSREKKESFPLTVTSAQKNPTAFYLCASSKMVGGRNEQFFGPGTRLTVL.